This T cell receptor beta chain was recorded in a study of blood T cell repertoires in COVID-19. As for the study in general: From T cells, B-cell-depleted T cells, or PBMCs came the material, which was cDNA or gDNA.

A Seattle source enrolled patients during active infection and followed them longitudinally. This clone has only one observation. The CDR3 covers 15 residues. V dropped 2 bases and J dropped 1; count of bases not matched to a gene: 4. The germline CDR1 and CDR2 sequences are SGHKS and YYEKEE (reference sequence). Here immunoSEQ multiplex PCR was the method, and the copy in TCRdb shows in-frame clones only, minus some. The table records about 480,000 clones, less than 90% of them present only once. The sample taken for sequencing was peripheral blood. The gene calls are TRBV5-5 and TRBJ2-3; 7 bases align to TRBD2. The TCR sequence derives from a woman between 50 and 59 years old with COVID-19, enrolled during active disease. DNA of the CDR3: TGTGCCAGCAGCTTTGAGGGACTACGCACAGATACGCAGTATTTT. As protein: CASSFEGLRTDTQYF.